This is a list of T cell receptor beta chains from one sample in a study of Ad26.COV2.S vaccination and SARS-CoV-2 variants. TCRdb keeps only in-frame clones here, not all; method: immunoSEQ multiplex PCR. The sample lists 410,000 or so clones; around 90% were seen once. This sample comprised peripheral blood, obtained in a trial of Ad26.COV2.S vaccine versus placebo. Receptors were obtained from a person between 18 and 59 years old who received the Ad26.COV2.S COVID-19 vaccine or a placebo. CDR3s include the opening cysteine and the closing phenylalanine or tryptophan. Fields, in order: D gene, clone size, V gene, J gene, CDR3 DNA, CDR3 protein. The D gene is left open where the match is weak. Clone size, where shown, is once, few, many, or a class for clones that have expanded.

D: TRBD1
size: NA
V: TRBV6-4
J: TRBJ1-1
DNA: TGTGCCAGCAGTGCTTCGCCGGGACAGGCAGGTGAAGCTTTCTTT
CDR3: CASSASPGQAGEAFF

D: NA
size: NA
V: TRBV4-3
J: TRBJ2-1
DNA: TGCGCCAGCAGCCAGGCATTCCACCGACTAGACCTTTCCAATGAGCAGTTCTTC
CDR3: CASSQAFHRLDLSNEQFF

D: NA
size: NA
V: TRBV11-2
J: TRBJ2-7
DNA: TGTGCCAGCAGACAAGACGGCGAGCAGTACTTC
CDR3: CASRQDGEQYF

D: TRBD2
size: NA
V: TRBV7-9
J: TRBJ2-7
DNA: TGTGCCAGCAGCGCTAGCGGAATCAGCTACGAGCAGTACTTC
CDR3: CASSASGISYEQYF

D: NA
size: NA
V: TRBV27
J: TRBJ1-2
DNA: TGTGCCAGCAGTCCGGCTGGGGGTGGCTACACCTTC
CDR3: CASSPAGGGYTF

D: TRBD1
size: NA
V: TRBV15
J: TRBJ1-6
DNA: TGTGCCACCAGCAGAGGGGGGACAGGGAATTCACCCCTCCACTTT
CDR3: CATSRGGTGNSPLHF

D: NA
size: once
V: TRBV6-5
J: TRBJ1-1
DNA: TGTGCCAGCAGTTACGGGACCCAGAACACTGAAGCTTTCTTT
CDR3: CASSYGTQNTEAFF

D: NA
size: NA
V: TRBV7-8
J: TRBJ2-7
DNA: TGTGCCAGCAGCCTAGCTGCAGGGGGGTACGAGCAGTACTTC
CDR3: CASSLAAGGYEQYF

D: TRBD1
size: once
V: TRBV4-2
J: TRBJ1-3
DNA: TGTGCCAGCAGCCAAGATCCACGGACAGGGGACACCATATATTTT
CDR3: CASSQDPRTGDTIYF

D: NA
size: NA
V: TRBV15
J: TRBJ2-1
DNA: TGTGCCACCGGAGGTACGAGCTCCTACAATGAGCAGTTCTTC
CDR3: CATGGTSSYNEQFF

D: NA
size: NA
V: TRBV28
J: TRBJ1-1
DNA: TGTGCCAGCAGTCCTGACAGTCTGAACACTGAAGCTTTCTTT
CDR3: CASSPDSLNTEAFF

D: NA
size: NA
V: TRBV12-3/TRBV12-4
J: TRBJ1-1
DNA: TGTGCCAGCAGTTTCGGTGGCGCTGAAGCTTTCTTT
CDR3: CASSFGGAEAFF

D: TRBD2
size: NA
V: TRBV5-5
J: TRBJ2-1
DNA: TGTGCCAGCAGCTCCGGTCGGACTAGCGGGACGGCTGAGCAGTTCTTC
CDR3: CASSSGRTSGTAEQFF

D: NA
size: NA
V: TRBV5-4
J: TRBJ2-7
DNA: TGTGCCAGCAGCTTCGGGGTAGCCTACGAGCAGTACTTC
CDR3: CASSFGVAYEQYF

D: TRBD2
size: NA
V: TRBV7-9
J: TRBJ2-7
DNA: TGTGCCAGCAGCTTAGGGGACTACAATTACGAGCAGTACTTC
CDR3: CASSLGDYNYEQYF

D: TRBD2
size: few
V: TRBV6-1
J: TRBJ2-7
DNA: TGTGCCAGCAGTGAAGGGACTAGCCTCTACGAGCAGTACTTC
CDR3: CASSEGTSLYEQYF

D: NA
size: NA
V: TRBV7-2
J: TRBJ2-3
DNA: TGTGCCAGCAGCTTAGTGATAACTAGCACAGATACGCAGTATTTT
CDR3: CASSLVITSTDTQYF

D: NA
size: NA
V: TRBV21-1
J: TRBJ2-3
DNA: TGTGCCAGCAGCAATATGAGCGGGAGTGCAGATACGCAGTATTTT
CDR3: CASSNMSGSADTQYF

D: NA
size: NA
V: TRBV19
J: TRBJ2-7
DNA: TGTGCCAGTAGTATGGCAGGGGCTAACTACGAGCAGTACTTC
CDR3: CASSMAGANYEQYF

D: TRBD1
size: few
V: TRBV5-4
J: TRBJ1-2
DNA: TGTGCCAGCAGCTCCCAGGGGGTTGGTTATGGCTACACCTTC
CDR3: CASSSQGVGYGYTF

D: NA
size: NA
V: TRBV6-5
J: TRBJ2-2
DNA: TGTGCCAGCAGTCCTTTCCCAAACACCGGGGAGCTGTTTTTT
CDR3: CASSPFPNTGELFF

D: NA
size: NA
V: TRBV3-1/TRBV3-2
J: TRBJ1-4
DNA: TGTGCCAGCAGCCATCAGGGCTCAACTAATGAAAAACTGTTTTTT
CDR3: CASSHQGSTNEKLFF

D: NA
size: NA
V: TRBV5-4
J: TRBJ1-1
DNA: TGTGCCAGCTTTAGCGACTGGGCGCCGGGCACTGAAGCTTTCTTT
CDR3: CASFSDWAPGTEAFF

D: NA
size: NA
V: TRBV5-8
J: TRBJ2-2
DNA: TGTGCCAGCAGCTTTAACAGGAGGGTGACCGGGGAGCTGTTTTTT
CDR3: CASSFNRRVTGELFF

D: TRBD1
size: NA
V: TRBV11-3
J: TRBJ2-2
DNA: TGTGCCAGCAGCTCCCGAGGGACAGTGAACACCGGGGAGCTGTTTTTT
CDR3: CASSSRGTVNTGELFF

D: TRBD2
size: NA
V: TRBV29-1
J: TRBJ2-3
DNA: TGCAGCGTGCCCACTAGCGGGAGAGTAGATACGCAGTATTTT
CDR3: CSVPTSGRVDTQYF

D: NA
size: NA
V: TRBV7-6
J: TRBJ1-1
DNA: TGTGCCAGCAGCTTAGGGGCTGCGGGGGAGCCTGAAGCTTTCTTT
CDR3: CASSLGAAGEPEAFF

D: NA
size: NA
V: TRBV6-6
J: TRBJ1-5
DNA: TGTGCCAGCAGTCGTTCAGGGGACCGTAGCAATCAGCCCCAGCATTTT
CDR3: CASSRSGDRSNQPQHF

D: NA
size: few
V: TRBV19
J: TRBJ1-5
DNA: TGTGCCAGTAGTATGTTGGGGAGGCCCCAGCATTTT
CDR3: CASSMLGRPQHF

D: NA
size: NA
V: TRBV6-5
J: TRBJ1-1
DNA: TGTGCCAGCATCCTAGCCGTGAGTGAAGCTTTCTTT
CDR3: CASILAVSEAFF

D: NA
size: NA
V: TRBV7-8
J: TRBJ2-1
DNA: TGTGCCAGCAGCTTATCTAGCTACAATGAGCAGTTCTTC
CDR3: CASSLSSYNEQFF

D: NA
size: once
V: TRBV6-2/TRBV6-3
J: TRBJ2-5
DNA: TGTGCCAGCAGTCCCGGAGGGTTTACGGAGACCCAGTACTTC
CDR3: CASSPGGFTETQYF

D: NA
size: NA
V: TRBV6-6
J: TRBJ2-7
DNA: TGTGCCAGCAGTTACACGGAGGGAGTCTACGAGCAGTACTTC
CDR3: CASSYTEGVYEQYF

D: NA
size: NA
V: TRBV2
J: TRBJ1-4
DNA: TGTGCCAGCCTGACAAATACGGGAGAAAAACTGTTTTTT
CDR3: CASLTNTGEKLFF

D: TRBD1
size: NA
V: TRBV19
J: TRBJ2-2
DNA: TGTGCCAGTAGTACCCCCGCCGGGACAGGTATAACCGGGGAGCTGTTTTTT
CDR3: CASSTPAGTGITGELFF

D: NA
size: NA
V: TRBV7-9
J: TRBJ2-2
DNA: TGTGCCAGCAGTCCGGGACCCCCCGGGGAGCTGTTTTTT
CDR3: CASSPGPPGELFF

D: TRBD1
size: NA
V: TRBV4-3
J: TRBJ1-2
DNA: TGCGCCAGCAGCCAGGAGGACAGGGCGTACACCTTC
CDR3: CASSQEDRAYTF

D: NA
size: once
V: TRBV7-2
J: TRBJ1-2
DNA: TGTGCCAGCAGCCCGAGGGACGGGAACTATGGCTACACCTTC
CDR3: CASSPRDGNYGYTF

D: NA
size: NA
V: TRBV27
J: TRBJ1-1
DNA: TGTGCCAGCAGTTGGAGCAGGGTGAACACTGAAGCTTTCTTT
CDR3: CASSWSRVNTEAFF

D: NA
size: NA
V: TRBV6-5
J: TRBJ1-1
DNA: TGTGCCAGCAGTTCCAGCCTTCTCGGGGACACTGAAGCTTTCTTT
CDR3: CASSSSLLGDTEAFF

D: TRBD2
size: NA
V: TRBV30
J: TRBJ2-2
DNA: TGTGCCGGGACTAGCGGGAACACCGGGGAGCTGTTTTTT
CDR3: CAGTSGNTGELFF

D: NA
size: NA
V: TRBV4-3
J: TRBJ2-7
DNA: TGCGCCAGCAGCCAAACCGCAGGGGACTACGAGCAGTACTTC
CDR3: CASSQTAGDYEQYF